Each of the 23 T cell receptor beta chains below was sequenced from the same sample in a study of T cell responses to AZD1222 COVID-19 vaccine. Produced via immunoSEQ multiplex PCR; TCRdb's table is partial and in-frame only. The table lists tens of thousands of clones, roughly 84% of them singletons. Sequenced here: peripheral blood, sampled on day 0 of AZD1222 vaccination. These receptors were obtained from an adult in good health.

The chain recombines TRBV28 with TRBJ2-2, with unresolved D. V was pared by 7 bases and J by 2 bases, with 11 bases between. The CDR3 length is 14 residues. Germline V gives CDR1 MDHEN, CDR2 SYDVKM. The CDR3 region has the DNA TGTGCCAGCATAAGCCAGGCCAACACCGGGGAGCTGTTTTTT. Encoded protein: CASISQANTGELFF.

This clone was observed a single time. The CDR3 loop is CASSYLTGSRDTQYF. DNA of the CDR3: TGTGCCAGCAGTTACTTGACCGGAAGCAGGGATACGCAGTATTTT. V gene TRBV6-5 combines with J gene TRBJ2-3, with unresolved D. The CDR3 contains 15 residues. Per the germline V gene, CDR1 is MNHEY and CDR2 is SVGAGI. Deletions cut 1 base from V and 6 bases from J, with 14 bases between.

V and J are TRBV30 and TRBJ2-7; no clear D gene. The CDR3 covers 16 residues. V was pared by 0 bases and J by 0 bases, with 15 bases between. Germline assignment: CDR1 GTSNPN and CDR2 SVGIG (reference sequence). The CDR3 loop reads CAWSVTGSYYSYEQYF. The CDR3 nucleotides read TGTGCCTGGAGTGTAACTGGCAGCTACTACTCCTACGAGCAGTACTTC.

The chain couples TRBV19 to TRBJ2-5; 9 bases match TRBD1. V shed 6 bases and J 4 bases; nucleotides not matched to a gene: 6. This CDR3 comprises 14 residues. Germline loops: CDR1 LNHDA, CDR2 SQIVND (reference sequence). This CDR3 reads CASRQRGQGETQYF. The CDR3 coding sequence is TGTGCCAGTAGACAAAGGGGACAGGGAGAGACCCAGTACTTC.

The CDR3 is CASSLGDSPAFF. The CDR3 DNA reads as TGTGCCAGCAGCCTTGGGGACAGCCCAGCTTTCTTT. The genes are TRBV7-9 and TRBJ1-1, with 7 bases identical to TRBD1. This CDR3 has 12 residues. CDR1 SEHNR and CDR2 FQNEAQ come from the germline V gene (reference sequence). The V gene end was trimmed by 5 bases and the J gene end by 10 bases; junction bases not matched to a gene: 7.

The V call is TRBV4-1, the J call TRBJ2-5, with D tentatively TRBD1 (6 bases). CDR3 size: 14 residues. Germline V lookup: CDR1 MGHRA, CDR2 YSYEKL. V was clipped by 1 base and J by 5 bases, with 11 bases between them. CDR3 in DNA: TGCGCCAGCAGCCAAGTCAGGGGCTCGGAGACCCAGTACTTC. Translation: CASSQVRGSETQYF.

The V gene is TRBV20-1, the J gene TRBJ1-2; D not certain. CDR1 is DFQATT and CDR2 is SNEGSKA in the germline V gene (reference sequence). V lost 6 bases, J lost 6 bases, and 8 bases lay in between. The CDR3 contains 10 residues. CDR3 coding DNA: TGCAGTGCCGCCGGGGATGGCTACACCTTC. Translating gives CSAAGDGYTF.

To note about this clone: This specimen includes other DNA sequences encoding the same CDR3. CDR3 in amino acids: CASSPGANYGYTF. CDR3 DNA sequence: TGTGCCAGTAGTCCAGGAGCTAACTATGGCTACACCTTC. The chain joins TRBV19 to TRBJ1-2; D is uncertain. CDR1 and CDR2 (germline): LNHDA, SQIVND (reference sequence). Trimming stripped 5 bases from V and 0 bases from J, with 7 bases between. The CDR3 extends over 13 amino acids.

The V call is TRBV24-1, the J call TRBJ1-1; D uncertain. The CDR3 length is 14 residues. Deletions cut 4 bases from V and 4 bases from J, with 12 bases between. The germline gives CDR1 KGHDR, CDR2 SFDVKD. For the CDR3, the DNA is TGTGCCACCAGTGACTCGGAGCGAGGCACTGAAGCTTTCTTT. Translating it yields CATSDSERGTEAFF.

In DNA, the CDR3 is TGTGCCAGCAGCCGCGGGACAGGGCATACCGGGGAGCTGTTTTTT. Protein: CASSRGTGHTGELFF. The V and J genes are TRBV3-1 (or the pseudogene TRBV3-2) and TRBJ2-2, with 9 positions matching TRBD1. CDR3 size: 15 residues. V dropped 4 bases and J dropped 5; count of bases not matched to a gene: 5. The germline gives CDR1 LGHDT, CDR2 YNNKEL (reference sequence).

This sequence joins TRBV4-1 and TRBJ1-2; TRBD1 might be the D (5 bases). V shed 4 bases and J shed 4 bases, with 16 bases lying between them. This CDR3 has 15 residues. CDR1 MGHRA and CDR2 YSYEKL come from the germline V gene. The DNA for the CDR3 is TGCGCCAGCAGCCCCACCCCCGGGGCCCCCTATGGCTACACCTTC. It codes for CASSPTPGAPYGYTF.

The J gene is TRBJ2-1, the V gene TRBV6-5; 9 nucleotides agree with TRBD2. The V gene end was trimmed by 0 bases and the J gene end by 5 bases; junction bases not matched to a gene: 5. Germline values: CDR1 MNHEY, CDR2 SVGAGI. The CDR3 loop spans 16 amino acids. The CDR3 reads CASSYSRGGGHNEQFF. The CDR3 region has the DNA TGTGCCAGCAGTTACTCGCGCGGGGGGGGACACAATGAGCAGTTCTTC.

V and J are TRBV6-5 and TRBJ2-2, with 12 nucleotides matching TRBD2. CDR3 length equals 15 residues. J was trimmed by 6 bases and V by 5 bases; bases with no gene match: 4. From germline, CDR1 is MNHEY and CDR2 SVGAGI. This CDR3 is CASSLTSGGPGELFF. For the CDR3, the DNA is TGTGCCAGCAGTCTAACTAGCGGGGGGCCCGGGGAGCTGTTTTTT.

The CDR3 coding sequence is TGTGCCAGCAATACCGGGGGGGCGGACTCCTACGAGCAGTACTTC. The encoded protein is CASNTGGADSYEQYF. V usage is TRBV6-5 and J usage is TRBJ2-7, with 8 bases identical to TRBD2. Germline V gene sequence: CDR1 MNHEY, CDR2 SVGAGI. This CDR3 contains 15 residues. J lost 0 bases, V lost 7 bases, and 8 bases had no gene match.

The J gene is TRBJ2-3, the V gene TRBV11-3, with TRBD2 matching over 16 bases. V lost 5 bases to trimming and J lost 2 bases; unmatched junction nucleotides: 4. CDR3 length: 17 amino acids. CDR1 is SGHNT and CDR2 is YENEEA in the germline V gene. The CDR3 is CASSTGLAGGNTDTQYF. The CDR3 nucleotides are TGTGCCAGCAGCACGGGACTAGCGGGGGGGAACACAGATACGCAGTATTTT.

The chain has TRBV6-5 and TRBJ2-1; TRBD1 might be the D (6 bases). Trimming removed 10 bases from V and 4 bases from J, with 14 bases in between. Germline CDR1 reads MNHEY; CDR2 reads SVGAGI. The CDR3 extends over 13 amino acids. CDR3 coding DNA: TGTGCCACCCTGGGGGCAGCTTACAATGAGCAGTTCTTC. This gives the protein CATLGAAYNEQFF.

This clone is medium-sized within its sample. This CDR3 is also generated by other DNA sequences in the sample. V is TRBV2 and J is TRBJ2-2; 7 nucleotides agree with TRBD2. The ends lost 2 bases at V and 6 bases at J; junction bases unmatched: 6. Germline CDR1 SNHLY, CDR2 FYNNEI. CDR3 length equals 15 residues. CDR3 amino acids: CASSERASGAGELFF. Here the CDR3 DNA reads TGTGCCAGCAGTGAAAGGGCTAGCGGAGCCGGGGAGCTGTTTTTT.

The chain combines TRBV6-5 with TRBJ1-1; no reliable D call. The V gene lost 0 bases and the J gene lost 1 base, with 9 bases spanning the gap. In germline, CDR1 is MNHEY, CDR2 SVGAGI. The CDR3 is made up of 15 amino acids. The CDR3 sequence is CASSYSIERNTEAFF. The CDR3 DNA reads TGTGCCAGCAGTTACTCGATTGAGCGGAACACTGAAGCTTTCTTT.

The genes are TRBV3-1 (or the pseudogene TRBV3-2) and TRBJ1-3; D remains ambiguous. Trimming removed 4 bases at V and 1 base at J, with 8 bases between. In germline, CDR1 is LGHDT, CDR2 YNNKEL (reference sequence). The CDR3 is 14 residues long. The CDR3 loop is CASSPRESGNTIYF. In DNA, the CDR3 is TGTGCCAGCAGCCCGAGGGAGTCTGGAAACACCATATATTTT.

The chain uses TRBV27 and TRBJ2-5; TRBD1 or TRBD2 may be the D gene (5 bases each). CDR1 and CDR2 from the germline V gene are MNHEY and SMNVEV (reference sequence). This CDR3 contains 15 residues. V lost 4 bases, J lost 5 bases, and 17 bases lay in between. This CDR3 reads CASSSPRGAGETQYF. CDR3 DNA sequence: TGTGCCAGCAGTTCTCCCCGAGGGGCCGGGGAGACCCAGTACTTC.

The chain carries TRBV7-9 and TRBJ2-1; D ambiguous. The CDR3 covers 13 residues. Germline CDR1 and CDR2: SEHNR and FQNEAQ (reference sequence). V dropped 4 bases and J dropped 7 bases, with 11 bases sitting between them. This chain's CDR3 is CASSWNRENEQFF. The CDR3 DNA reads as TGTGCCAGCAGCTGGAATCGTGAGAATGAGCAGTTCTTC.

J is TRBJ2-5 and V is TRBV7-7; 10 nucleotides line up with TRBD2. Per germline, CDR1 SSHAT and CDR2 FNYEAQ (reference sequence). V trimming: 3 bases; J trimming: 1 base; junction bases outside the gene matches: 2. CDR3 length equals 15 residues. This CDR3 reads CASSFSGGGQETQYF. The CDR3 DNA sequence: TGTGCCAGCAGCTTCAGCGGGGGGGGCCAAGAGACCCAGTACTTC.

The V gene is TRBV5-6, the J gene TRBJ1-5, with D uncertain. Trimming took off 4 bases at V and 3 bases at J, with 11 bases between the two ends. The CDR3 totals 14 residues. Germline CDR1 SGHDT, CDR2 YYEEEE. The CDR3 is CASSRPAYNQPQHF. In nucleotides, the CDR3 is TGTGCCAGCAGCCGCCCGGCCTACAATCAGCCCCAGCATTTT.